The 3 T cell receptor beta chains in this list originate from one sample, sequenced in a study of shared clonotypes between healthy human individuals. Produced via immunoSEQ multiplex PCR; TCRdb's table is partial and in-frame only. Among approximately 1.5 million clones listed, approximately 98% were seen once. The sample taken for sequencing was naive CD4+ T cells sorted from blood. Sample subset: CD45RA+ positively selected. The receptors stem from a man aged 25 to 45 in good health.

The chain links TRBV5-1 to TRBJ2-3; 8 positions match TRBD2. The CDR3 runs 17 residues. Germline V CDR1 and CDR2: SGHRS, YFSETQ. Trimming cost V 2 bases and J 7 bases; bases outside gene matches: 15. Written as DNA, the CDR3 is TGCGCCAGCAGCTTTTCAGATAGCCGGGAGGGCCGAAATACGCAGTATTTT. Translation gives CASSFSDSREGRNTQYF.

This chain joins TRBV30 and TRBJ1-2; D not certain. From germline, CDR1 is GTSNPN and CDR2 SVGIG (reference sequence). V lost 2 bases and J lost 4, with 5 bases in between. The CDR3 length is 11 residues. CDR3 DNA: TGTGCCTGGAGTAATACCTATGGCTACACCTTC. Translated, it gives CAWSNTYGYTF.

V usage is TRBV5-1 and J usage is TRBJ2-2; D unclear. The V gene lost 1 base and the J gene lost 5 bases, with 9 bases spanning the gap. The CDR3 is 14 amino acids. From germline, CDR1 is SGHRS and CDR2 YFSETQ. This CDR3 is CASSLTEGTGELFF. The CDR3 nucleotides are TGCGCCAGCAGCTTGACGGAAGGAACCGGGGAGCTGTTTTTT.